Shown below are 24 T cell receptor beta chains from a single sample sequenced in a study of cytomegalovirus exposure and HLA in healthy donors. The PCR made use of 60 Vbeta and 13 Jbeta primers. The method was immunoSEQ multiplex PCR; TCRdb's version includes in-frame clones alone and lacks a portion of them. Of about 140,000 clones detected, roughly 77% appear once; the ten largest clones hold over 3%. Sequencing input: PBMCs. The receptor source for this set is a middle-aged man in good health and CMV-seronegative.

Only a few counts were recorded for this clone. The V gene is TRBV6-5, the J gene TRBJ1-6; TRBD1 agrees at 8 bases. With V trimmed by 1 base and J by 10 bases, 6 bases remained unmatched. The CDR3 loop spans 15 amino acids. CDR1 is MNHEY, CDR2 SVGAGI, per germline. This chain's CDR3 is CASSYLGQAGSPLHF. DNA of the CDR3: TGTGCCAGCAGTTACTTGGGACAGGCCGGATCACCCCTCCACTTT.

The V and J genes are TRBV9 and TRBJ2-5, with 7 nucleotides matching TRBD2. The DNA end favors TRBJ2-7, so the J call may be wrong. CDR3 length: 14 amino acids. CDR1 is SGDLS and CDR2 is YYNGEE in the germline V gene. The CDR3 DNA follows: TGTGCCAGCAGCCCCCGGGACTACCTTGACGAGCAGTACTTC. Amino acid sequence: CASSPRDYLDEQYF.

The sample holds one count of this clone. The rearrangement joins TRBV10-3 to TRBJ1-5, with 9 positions matching TRBD1. Germline CDR1 is ENHRY and CDR2 is SYGVKD. The CDR3 has 13 residues. The ends lost 8 bases at V and 10 bases at J; junction bases unmatched: 9. Here the CDR3 reads CAIRDRDAEPQHF. The CDR3 DNA reads as TGTGCCATCCGGGACAGGGACGCGGAACCCCAGCATTTT.

Here the CDR3 DNA reads TGTGCCAGCAGCGCCCGGGTCGATCCAACCGGGGAGCTGTTTTTT. It translates to CASSARVDPTGELFF. The rearrangement links TRBV9 to TRBJ2-2; D unclear. The CDR3 extends over 15 amino acids. Looked up from germline, CDR1 is SGDLS and CDR2 is YYNGEE. Trimming removed 3 bases at V and 5 bases at J, with 14 bases between.

This clone was found once. The gene calls are TRBV18 and TRBJ2-5, with D hard to call. Trimming pared 3 bases from V and 0 bases from J, leaving 5 bases between. The CDR3 runs to 13 residues. CDR1 is KGHSH, CDR2 LQKENI, per germline. The CDR3 DNA is TGTGCCAGCTCACCTATGTACCAAGAGACCCAGTACTTC. Protein: CASSPMYQETQYF.

V usage is TRBV7-8 and J usage is TRBJ1-3; 7 bases align to TRBD1. This CDR3 is 14 amino acids long. The V gene's germline CDR1 is SGHVS and CDR2 FQNEAQ. Germline trimming cut 4 bases from V and 5 bases from J; bases unmatched to any gene: 5. The CDR3 spells CASSYPGQRNTIYF. CDR3 coding DNA: TGTGCCAGCAGCTATCCGGGACAGCGAAACACCATATATTTT.

This chain uses TRBV4-2 with TRBJ1-3; D not certain. The CDR3 loop spans 16 amino acids. The germline CDR1 and CDR2 sequences are LGHNA and YNFKEQ. Trimming shortened V by 5 bases and J by 1 base, and 15 bases separated the two germline ends. CDR3 nucleotides: TGTGCCAGCAGCTCTAATGTCGGGGAATCTGGAAACACCATATATTTT. Protein: CASSSNVGESGNTIYF.

This rearrangement joins TRBV4-3 to TRBJ2-1; the D gene is possibly TRBD2 (6 bases). The CDR3 sequence is 16 residues long. With 3 bases removed from V and 7 bases from J, the gap between germline ends came to 19 bases. Germline CDR1 reads LGHNA; CDR2 reads YSLEER. In nucleotides, the CDR3 is TGCGCCAGCAGCCAGAACCGGGACTCCGAGGGGAATGAGCAGTTCTTC. It specifies CASSQNRDSEGNEQFF.

The chain carries TRBV5-1 and TRBJ2-6; D gene ambiguous. Germline V gene data show CDR1 as SGHRS and CDR2 as YFSETQ. V was cut by 0 bases and J by 4 bases, with 8 bases left in between. The CDR3 totals 15 residues. The CDR3 DNA follows: TGCGCCAGCAGCTTGGTAGAATCCGGGGCCAACGTCCTGACTTTC. This gives the protein CASSLVESGANVLTF.

CDR3 residues: CASTESSNTGELFF. CDR3 bases: TGCGCCAGCACGGAGTCCTCGAACACCGGGGAGCTGTTTTTT. This chain links TRBV5-1 with TRBJ2-2, with D unresolved. Germline CDR1 reads SGHRS; CDR2 reads YFSETQ. With 6 bases removed from V and 0 bases from J, the gap between germline ends came to 9 bases. The CDR3 runs 14 residues.

Details on this clone: Since no conserved phenylalanine or tryptophan closes the CDR3, a read error is the likely cause. The limits of the CDR3 on the DNA are not certain, so only TCRdb's listed CDR3 is given. This chain uses TRBV6-1 with TRBJ1-1; TRBD1 is the table's D call, not checked against the DNA. The CDR3 is made up of 13 amino acids, end residues included. The germline V gene has CDR1 MNHNS and CDR2 SASEGT. The CDR3 is CASSALGAGPESV.

The V gene is TRBV19, the J gene TRBJ1-1; possibly TRBD1 for D (5 bases). This CDR3 region has 14 residues. V lost 8 bases, J lost 0 bases, and 13 bases lay in between. Germline V CDR1 and CDR2: LNHDA, SQIVND (reference sequence). CDR3: CASGAAFMNTEAFF. Here the CDR3 DNA reads TGTGCCAGTGGGGCGGCGTTTATGAACACTGAAGCTTTCTTT. The variable domain in full, with the rest retrieved from reference TRBV19 and TRBJ1-1, is DGGITQSPKYLFRKEGQNVTLSCEQNLNHDAMYWYRQDPGQGLRLIYYSQIVNDFQKGDIAEGYSVSREKKESFPLTVTSAQKNPTAFYLCASGAAFMNTEAFFGQGTRLTVV.

This chain joins TRBV5-4 and TRBJ2-7; weak D call: TRBD1 (5 bases). This CDR3 comprises 14 residues. Germline V gene lookup returns CDR1 SGHNT and CDR2 YYREEE (reference sequence). Trimming took 0 bases from V and 3 from J, leaving 10 bases between them. CDR3 nucleotide sequence: TGTGCCAGCAGCTTGGACGGACACAACTACGAGCAGTACTTC. Encoded protein: CASSLDGHNYEQYF.

The chain joins TRBV9 to TRBJ2-5; a possible D gene is TRBD2 (6 bases). Germline V lookup: CDR1 SGDLS, CDR2 YYNGEE. Deletions cut 0 bases from V and 1 base from J, with 7 bases between. CDR3 length equals 14 residues. The CDR3 sequence: CASSVGLGQETQYF. Here the CDR3 DNA reads TGTGCCAGCAGCGTAGGACTAGGCCAAGAGACCCAGTACTTC.

The rearrangement joins TRBV4-1 to TRBJ1-6, with 7 positions matching TRBD1. Germline V CDR1 and CDR2: MGHRA, YSYEKL. V shed 1 base, J shed 7 bases, and the junction held 4 bases outside the gene matches. The CDR3 is 15 amino acids. CDR3 bases: TGCGCCAGCAGCCAAGGTCCAGGGGGGAATTCACCCCTCCACTTT. This sequence encodes CASSQGPGGNSPLHF.

V is TRBV7-7 and J is TRBJ2-1; a possible D gene is TRBD2 (5 bases). The germline V and J ends were trimmed by 4 bases and 8 bases, with 18 bases remaining between them. Germline CDR1 is SSHAT and CDR2 is FNYEAQ (reference sequence). This CDR3 is built from 15 residues. CDR3 sequence: CASSSSPRVSDEQFF. CDR3 coding DNA: TGTGCCAGCAGCTCATCCCCGCGGGTCTCCGATGAGCAGTTCTTC.

This rearrangement joins TRBV9 to TRBJ2-5, with D possibly being TRBD2 (7 bases). CDR3 length: 15 residues. Germline V gives CDR1 SGDLS, CDR2 YYNGEE. Trimming pared 0 bases from V and 9 bases from J, leaving 18 bases between. In DNA form, the CDR3 reads TGTGCCAGCAGCGTAGAGGAGGGGGGGGTCAGATCCCAGTACTTC. This encodes CASSVEEGGVRSQYF. The whole variable domain, filled in from reference TRBV9 and TRBJ2-5, reads DSGVTQTPKHLITATGQRVTLRCSPRSGDLSVYWYQQSLDQGLQFLIQYYNGEERAKGNILERFSAQQFPDLHSELNLSSLELGDSALYFCASSVEEGGVRSQYFGPGTRLLVL.

The chain has TRBV6-1 and TRBJ1-5; D is unresolved. V gave up 2 bases and J gave up 3 bases, with 17 bases separating them. The CDR3 covers 17 residues. CDR1 is MNHNS and CDR2 is SASEGT in the germline V gene. The DNA for the CDR3 is TGTGCCAGCAGTGAACCAGAGGATTGGCAGCACAATCAGCCCCAGCATTTT. Translating gives CASSEPEDWQHNQPQHF.

This chain connects TRBV4-3 to TRBJ1-1; weak D call: TRBD1 (5 bases). The CDR3 sequence is 16 residues long. V shed 0 bases and J shed 4 bases, with 15 bases lying between them. Germline V gene data show CDR1 as LGHNA and CDR2 as YSLEER. The CDR3 bases are TGCGCCAGCAGCCAAGATTTTGGGCAGGGTAGCACTGAAGCTTTCTTT. Translation gives CASSQDFGQGSTEAFF.

V and J are TRBV5-1 and TRBJ1-1; weak D call: TRBD1 (6 bases). Germline CDR1 SGHRS, CDR2 YFSETQ. V lost 1 base and J 7 bases, leaving 14 bases between the germline ends. The CDR3 covers 14 residues. The CDR3 region is CASSLTGQYGEAFF. DNA of the CDR3: TGCGCCAGCAGCTTGACCGGACAGTACGGTGAAGCTTTCTTT. Combining the CDR3 with reference TRBV5-1 and TRBJ1-1 gives the whole variable domain KAGVTQTPRYLIKTRGQQVTLSCSPISGHRSVSWYQQTPGQGLQFLFEYFSETQRNKGNFPGRFSGRQFSNSRSEMNVSTLELGDSALYLCASSLTGQYGEAFFGQGTRLTVV.

V is TRBV5-4 and J is TRBJ2-2, with 9 bases that match TRBD1. From germline, CDR1 is SGHNT and CDR2 YYREEE (reference sequence). The V segment lost 3 bases and the J segment 1 base; nucleotides outside the gene matches: 7. The CDR3 spans 17 residues. CDR3 sequence reads: CASSSGTGRWNTGELFF. In nucleotides, the CDR3 is TGTGCCAGCAGCTCGGGGACAGGGCGATGGAACACCGGGGAGCTGTTTTTT.

This clone has only a few counts. V gene TRBV4-3 combines with J gene TRBJ1-1; a weak D match, TRBD1 (6 bases). The V gene's germline CDR1 is LGHNA and CDR2 YSLEER. The CDR3 covers 17 residues. Trimming stripped 1 base from V and 1 base from J, with 16 bases between. The CDR3 region is CASSQAALQGTNTEAFF. For the CDR3, the DNA is TGCGCCAGCAGCCAAGCTGCACTACAGGGAACGAACACTGAAGCTTTCTTT.

This CDR3 is CASSPSAGAYTGELFF. The CDR3 DNA reads as TGTGCCAGCTCACCGAGCGCGGGGGCCTACACCGGGGAGCTGTTTTTT. This chain connects TRBV18 to TRBJ2-2; a possible D gene is TRBD2 (7 bases). V was pared by 3 bases and J by 3 bases, with 14 bases between. Per the germline V gene, CDR1 is KGHSH and CDR2 is LQKENI. This CDR3 is 16 amino acids long.

CDR3 loop: CATDSGYNSPLHF. The DNA for the CDR3 is TGTGCCACAGACAGCGGGTATAATTCACCCCTCCACTTT. The rearrangement uses TRBV15 and TRBJ1-6; tentatively, D is TRBD1 (5 bases). In germline, CDR1 is LNHNV, CDR2 YYDKDF (reference sequence). V lost 9 bases and J lost 4, with 10 bases in between. This CDR3 contains 13 residues.